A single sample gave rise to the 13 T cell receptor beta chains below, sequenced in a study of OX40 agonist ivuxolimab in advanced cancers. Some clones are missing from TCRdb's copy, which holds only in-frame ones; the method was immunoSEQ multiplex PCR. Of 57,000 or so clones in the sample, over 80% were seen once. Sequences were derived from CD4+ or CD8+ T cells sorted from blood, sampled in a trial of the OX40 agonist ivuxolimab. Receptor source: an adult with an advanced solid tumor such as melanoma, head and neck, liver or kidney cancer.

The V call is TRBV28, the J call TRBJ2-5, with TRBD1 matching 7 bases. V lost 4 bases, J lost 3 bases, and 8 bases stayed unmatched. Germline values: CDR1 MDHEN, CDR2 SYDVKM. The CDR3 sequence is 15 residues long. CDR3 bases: TGTGCCAGCAGTTCCCAGGGGGTAGGGGAAGAGACCCAGTACTTC. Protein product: CASSSQGVGEETQYF.

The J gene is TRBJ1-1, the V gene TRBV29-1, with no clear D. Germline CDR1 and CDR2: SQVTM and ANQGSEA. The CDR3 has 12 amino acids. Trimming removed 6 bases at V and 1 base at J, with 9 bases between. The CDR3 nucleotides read TGCAGCGTCAGCTGGGGGAACACTGAAGCTTTCTTT. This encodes CSVSWGNTEAFF. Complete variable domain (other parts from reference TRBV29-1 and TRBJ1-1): SAVISQKPSRDICQRGTSLTIQCQVDSQVTMMFWYRQQPGQSLTLIATANQGSEATYESGFVIDKFPISRPNLTFSTLTVSNMSPEDSSIYLCSVSWGNTEAFFGQGTRLTVV.

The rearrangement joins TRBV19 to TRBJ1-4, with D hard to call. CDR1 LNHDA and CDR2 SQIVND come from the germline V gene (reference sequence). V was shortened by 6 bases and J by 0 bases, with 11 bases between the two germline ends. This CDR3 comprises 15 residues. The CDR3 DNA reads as TGTGCCAGTAGCTTTTTAGACGCAACTAATGAAAAACTGTTTTTT. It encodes CASSFLDATNEKLFF.

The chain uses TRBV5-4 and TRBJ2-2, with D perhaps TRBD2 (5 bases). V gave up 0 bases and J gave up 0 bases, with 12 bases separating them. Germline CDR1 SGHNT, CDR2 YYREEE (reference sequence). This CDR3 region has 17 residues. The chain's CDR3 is CASSLAEAVTNTGELFF. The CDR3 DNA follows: TGTGCCAGCAGCTTGGCAGAAGCGGTTACGAACACCGGGGAGCTGTTTTTT.

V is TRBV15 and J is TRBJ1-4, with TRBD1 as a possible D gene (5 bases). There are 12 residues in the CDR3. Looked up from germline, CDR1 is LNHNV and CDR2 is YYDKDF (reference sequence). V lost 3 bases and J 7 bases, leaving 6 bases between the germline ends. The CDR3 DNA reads TGTGCCACCAGCAGGAGGGGTGAAAAACTGTTTTTT. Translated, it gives CATSRRGEKLFF.

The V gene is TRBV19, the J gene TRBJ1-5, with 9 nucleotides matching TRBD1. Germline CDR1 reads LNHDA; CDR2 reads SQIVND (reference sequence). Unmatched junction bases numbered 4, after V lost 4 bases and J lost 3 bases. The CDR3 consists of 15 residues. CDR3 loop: CASSKTGGYNQPQHF. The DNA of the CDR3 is TGTGCCAGTAGTAAGACAGGGGGTTACAATCAGCCCCAGCATTTT.

DNA of the CDR3: TGTGCCAGCTCACCAGGGCAGGGGACGGTTCAGCCCCAGCATTTT. Translated: CASSPGQGTVQPQHF. The gene calls are TRBV18 and TRBJ1-5; the D gene is possibly TRBD1 (6 bases). The CDR3 has 15 amino acids. The germline V and J ends were trimmed by 2 bases and 6 bases, with 14 bases remaining between them. The germline gives CDR1 KGHSH, CDR2 LQKENI.

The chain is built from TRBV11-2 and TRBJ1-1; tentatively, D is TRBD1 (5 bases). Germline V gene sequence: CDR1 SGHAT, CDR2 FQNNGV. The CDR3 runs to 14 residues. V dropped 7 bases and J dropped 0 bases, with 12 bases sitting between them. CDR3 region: CASTSGRMNTEAFF. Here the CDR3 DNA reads TGTGCCAGCACCTCGGGGCGTATGAACACTGAAGCTTTCTTT.

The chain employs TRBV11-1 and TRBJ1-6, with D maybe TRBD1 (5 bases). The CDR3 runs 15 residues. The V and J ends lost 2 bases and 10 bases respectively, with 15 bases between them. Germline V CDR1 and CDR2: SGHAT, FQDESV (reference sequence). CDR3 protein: CASSLLGGDGSPLHF. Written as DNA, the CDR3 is TGTGCCAGCAGCTTACTTGGAGGGGACGGCTCACCCCTCCACTTT.

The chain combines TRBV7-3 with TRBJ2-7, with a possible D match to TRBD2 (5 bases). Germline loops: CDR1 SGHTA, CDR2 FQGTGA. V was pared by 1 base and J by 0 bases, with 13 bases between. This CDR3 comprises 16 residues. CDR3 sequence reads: CASSLMGRGSSYEQYF. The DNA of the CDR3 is TGTGCCAGCAGCTTAATGGGAAGAGGGTCCTCCTACGAGCAGTACTTC.

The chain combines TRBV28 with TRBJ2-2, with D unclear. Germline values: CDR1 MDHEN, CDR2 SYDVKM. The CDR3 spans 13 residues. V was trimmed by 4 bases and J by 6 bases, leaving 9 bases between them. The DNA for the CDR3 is TGTGCCAGCAGTTCGTCCGAAGCCGGGGAGCTGTTTTTT. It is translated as CASSSSEAGELFF. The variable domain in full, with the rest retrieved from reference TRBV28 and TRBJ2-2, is DVKVTQSSRYLVKRTGEKVFLECVQDMDHENMFWYRQDPGLGLRLIYFSYDVKMKEKGDIPEGYSVSREKKERFSLILESASTNQTSMYLCASSSSEAGELFFGEGSRLTVL.

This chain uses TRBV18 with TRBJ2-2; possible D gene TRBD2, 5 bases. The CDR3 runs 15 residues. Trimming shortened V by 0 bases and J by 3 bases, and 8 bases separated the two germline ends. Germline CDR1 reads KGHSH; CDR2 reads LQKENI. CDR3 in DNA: TGTGCCAGCTCACCACCGGTGCGGGACACCGGGGAGCTGTTTTTT. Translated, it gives CASSPPVRDTGELFF.

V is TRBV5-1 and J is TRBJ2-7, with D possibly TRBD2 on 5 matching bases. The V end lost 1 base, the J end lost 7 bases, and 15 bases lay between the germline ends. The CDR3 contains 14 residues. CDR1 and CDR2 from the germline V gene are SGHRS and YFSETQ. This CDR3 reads CASSLIPGTGEQYF. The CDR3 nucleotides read TGCGCCAGCAGCTTGATCCCGGGAACGGGAGAGCAGTACTTC.